This TCR beta chain was retrieved from a study of T cells in Graves' hyperthyroidism and ophthalmopathy. Study-wide background: Peripheral blood draws took place at initial diagnosis, ahead of any treatment.

The authors obtained PBMCs from over 8 ml of fresh peripheral blood. The CDR3 loop spans 21 amino acids. V was pared by 3 bases and J by 9 bases, with 36 bases between. Germline V gene data show CDR1 as SGHAT and CDR2 as FQDESV (reference sequence). TCR beta CDR3 sequences were amplified from RNA transcripts. The TCR CDR3 was amplified in a first-round RT-PCR using the HTBI primer set. In TCRdb, the multiplex PCR reads were re-called with MiXCR into one record per CDR3 protein. Of roughly 640,000 distinct CDR3 sequences listed, roughly a sixth were seen once; the top ten hold approximately 3.5%. The sample holds many counts of this clonotype. Its antigen is unknown. Points from the study as a whole: In blood, most of the thyroid clonotypes expanded above 0.001 were also present. Model-based prediction identified ophthalmopathy a median around seven months prior to its onset.

The chain recombines TRBV11-1 with TRBJ2-1; D possibly corresponds to TRBD1 (9 bases). The origin of this receptor is a woman aged 40 to 50 with Graves' ophthalmopathy. Sequenced sample: blood. The CDR3: CASSFAKTGGGGRLRGGEQFF. CDR3 nucleotide sequence: TGTGCCAGCAGCTTCGCAAAGACAGGGGGTGGCGGGAGGCTACGTGGGGGTGAGCAGTTCTTC.